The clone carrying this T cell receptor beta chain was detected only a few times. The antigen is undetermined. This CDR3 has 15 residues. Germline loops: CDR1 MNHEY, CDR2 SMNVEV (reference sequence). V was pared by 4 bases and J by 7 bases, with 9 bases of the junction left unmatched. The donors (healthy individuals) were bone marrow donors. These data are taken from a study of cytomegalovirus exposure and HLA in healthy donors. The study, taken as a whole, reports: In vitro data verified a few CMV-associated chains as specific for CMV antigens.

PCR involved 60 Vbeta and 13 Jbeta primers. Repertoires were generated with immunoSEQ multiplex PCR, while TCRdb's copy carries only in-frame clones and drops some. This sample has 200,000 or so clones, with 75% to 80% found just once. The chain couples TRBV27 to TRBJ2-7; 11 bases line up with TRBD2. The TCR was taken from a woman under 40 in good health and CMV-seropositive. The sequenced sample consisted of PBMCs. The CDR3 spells CASSSHLAGGREQYF. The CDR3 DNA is TGTGCCAGCAGTTCTCACTTAGCGGGAGGGCGTGAGCAGTACTTC.